The next 28 T cell receptor beta chains were all read from a single sample in a study of shared clonotypes between healthy human individuals. It was CD45RO-negative cells, positively selected for CCR7, that made up naive CD8 cells, with terminally differentiated effector memory CD45RA+ cells excluded. Clones were sequenced by immunoSEQ multiplex PCR, and TCRdb holds only the in-frame ones, with some missing. The sample lists fewer than 1 million clones; about 96% were seen once. Sequencing input: naive CD8+ T cells sorted from blood. These receptors were taken from a young man in good health.

V and J are TRBV12-2 and TRBJ1-5. TRBV12-2 is shown as a pseudogene. There are 14 residues in the CDR3. CDR3 protein: CASRVVESNQPQHF. CDR3 bases: TGTGCAAGTCGCGTAGTAGAAAGCAATCAGCCCCAGCATTTT.

The J gene is TRBJ1-5, the V gene TRBV27, with D maybe TRBD1 (5 bases). This CDR3 has 15 amino acids. Germline V gene sequence: CDR1 MNHEY, CDR2 SMNVEV (reference sequence). Trimming removed 4 bases from V and 2 bases from J, with 12 bases in between. CDR3 protein: CASSYHGGGNQPQHF. The DNA for the CDR3 is TGTGCCAGCAGTTACCACGGGGGAGGCAATCAGCCCCAGCATTTT.

This clone was detected once. The chain has TRBV6-5 and TRBJ2-2, with TRBD1 matching 7 bases. Trimming cost V 9 bases and J 1 base; bases outside gene matches: 8. The CDR3 covers 15 residues. Germline V gene data show CDR1 as MNHEY and CDR2 as SVGAGI. CDR3 amino acids: CARAEDRRNTGELFF. CDR3 nucleotides: TGTGCCAGGGCCGAGGACAGGAGGAACACCGGGGAGCTGTTTTTT.

The chain carries TRBV29-1 and TRBJ1-4, with a weak D call TRBD1 (6 bases). Germline V gene data show CDR1 as SQVTM and CDR2 as ANQGSEA. Trimming shortened V by 3 bases and J by 8 bases, and 13 bases separated the two germline ends. The CDR3 is made up of 13 amino acids. The CDR3: CSVDLQQGEKLFF. The CDR3 nucleotides read TGCAGCGTTGATTTACAGCAGGGGGAAAAACTGTTTTTT.

The V and J genes are TRBV20-1 and TRBJ2-1, with D unclear. CDR1 and CDR2 (germline): DFQATT, SNEGSKA (reference sequence). Trimming took off 6 bases at V and 6 bases at J, with 9 bases between the two ends. The length of the CDR3 is 11 residues. CDR3 sequence (DNA): TGCAGTGCCAAAAAAATCAATGAGCAGTTCTTC. It codes for CSAKKINEQFF.

The V call is TRBV9, the J call TRBJ2-5, with 7 bases matching TRBD1. Germline V gene sequence: CDR1 SGDLS, CDR2 YYNGEE. V lost 4 bases to trimming and J lost 5 bases; unmatched junction nucleotides: 11. CDR3 length equals 15 residues. The CDR3 nucleotides read TGTGCCAGCAGCCCAAGGGGCCTCAGGGGGGAGACCCAGTACTTC. Translation gives CASSPRGLRGETQYF.

The chain employs TRBV5-6 and TRBJ2-7, with 11 bases matching TRBD2. This CDR3 spans 14 amino acids. The J segment lost 2 bases and the V segment lost 3 bases, leaving 1 base of the junction unmatched. Germline assignment: CDR1 SGHDT and CDR2 YYEEEE. The CDR3 loop reads CASSYSGRAYEQYF. The CDR3 nucleotides are TGTGCCAGCAGCTATAGCGGGAGGGCCTACGAGCAGTACTTC.

The J gene is TRBJ2-7, the V gene TRBV6-5; perhaps TRBD2 as D (5 bases). The CDR3 totals 16 residues. Germline assignment: CDR1 MNHEY and CDR2 SVGAGI. Deletions cut 2 bases from V and 0 bases from J, with 14 bases between. CDR3 sequence: CASSYGWSGSSYEQYF. The CDR3 DNA reads TGTGCCAGCAGTTACGGGTGGAGTGGGAGCTCCTACGAGCAGTACTTC.

The V and J genes are TRBV11-2 and TRBJ2-2; D is possibly TRBD1 or TRBD2 (5 bases each). Germline V gene data show CDR1 as SGHAT and CDR2 as FQNNGV. Deletions cut 6 bases from V and 6 bases from J, with 20 bases between. The CDR3 has 16 amino acids. In DNA, the CDR3 is TGTGCCAGCAGTCGCTGGACACAGGACTGGTCCGGGGAGCTGTTTTTT. Residues: CASSRWTQDWSGELFF.

The rearrangement uses TRBV4-1 and TRBJ2-7; D call uncertain. Germline V gene sequence: CDR1 MGHRA, CDR2 YSYEKL. This CDR3 comprises 16 residues. V was pared by 4 bases and J by 5 bases, with 21 bases between. The CDR3 coding sequence is TGCGCCAGCAGCCCGGCCCCCGCCATCCAAGCCAACGAGCAGTACTTC. It specifies CASSPAPAIQANEQYF.

The chain links TRBV5-1 to TRBJ1-1, with D unclear. The CDR3 covers 14 residues. Per the germline V gene, CDR1 is SGHRS and CDR2 is YFSETQ. The V end lost 2 bases, the J end lost 3 bases, and 11 bases lay between the germline ends. The CDR3 protein is CASSFRASDTEAFF. The CDR3 bases are TGCGCCAGCAGCTTTCGAGCATCGGACACTGAAGCTTTCTTT.

The chain recombines TRBV18 with TRBJ1-2; D possibly corresponds to TRBD1 (6 bases). The germline V and J ends were trimmed by 4 bases and 4 bases, with 16 bases remaining between them. The CDR3 is 15 amino acids. Per germline, CDR1 KGHSH and CDR2 LQKENI. CDR3 amino acids: CASSQDRTRLYGYTF. DNA of the CDR3: TGTGCCAGCTCACAAGACAGGACTAGACTCTATGGCTACACCTTC.

This clone is a singleton in its sample. The chain has TRBV27 and TRBJ2-7; D might be TRBD2 (6 bases). Trimming pared 2 bases from V and 7 bases from J, leaving 6 bases between. Germline lookup yields CDR1 MNHEY and CDR2 SMNVEV (reference sequence). The CDR3 totals 11 residues. Written as DNA, the CDR3 is TGTGCCAGCAGTTTAGCGGGAGAGCAGTACTTC. This gives the protein CASSLAGEQYF.

The genes are TRBV28 and TRBJ2-1, with 14 bases fitting TRBD2. The CDR3 covers 16 residues. CDR1 and CDR2 (germline): MDHEN, SYDVKM. With V trimmed by 6 bases and J by 3 bases, 4 bases remained unmatched. The CDR3 coding sequence is TGTGCCAGCAGAACCGGGACTAGCGGGAGCTACAATGAGCAGTTCTTC. Amino acids: CASRTGTSGSYNEQFF.

The CDR3 sequence is CSASVGTSVYEQYF. The DNA for the CDR3 is TGCAGCGCCTCGGTGGGGACTAGTGTTTACGAGCAGTACTTC. V usage is TRBV29-1 and J usage is TRBJ2-7; 8 bases are a match to TRBD2. Trimming removed 7 bases from V and 4 bases from J; junction bases left unmatched: 12. Germline-derived CDR1 and CDR2 are SQVTM and ANQGSEA. The CDR3 totals 14 residues.

The chain recombines TRBV15 with TRBJ2-1, with TRBD1 matching over 8 bases. V shed 6 bases, J shed 2 bases, and the junction held 12 bases outside the gene matches. Germline-derived CDR1 and CDR2 are LNHNV and YYDKDF (reference sequence). CDR3 length equals 17 residues. The CDR3 reads CATSWTGSSLPYNEQFF. The CDR3 DNA is TGTGCCACCAGTTGGACAGGGTCTTCCCTACCCTACAATGAGCAGTTCTTC.

The V call is TRBV28, the J call TRBJ1-5; D is uncertain. This CDR3 contains 15 residues. V was cut by 3 bases and J by 1 base, with 10 bases left in between. Germline assignment: CDR1 MDHEN and CDR2 SYDVKM. This CDR3 reads CASSLIIESNQPQHF. The CDR3 DNA reads as TGTGCCAGCAGTTTGATAATTGAGAGCAATCAGCCCCAGCATTTT.

The chain is built from TRBV6-5 and TRBJ1-1, with 7 bases identical to TRBD1. The ends lost 6 bases at V and 7 bases at J; junction bases unmatched: 5. The CDR3 consists of 12 residues. Per the germline V gene, CDR1 is MNHEY and CDR2 is SVGAGI. The CDR3 coding sequence is TGTGCCAGCAGCAACGACAGGGTTGAAGCTTTCTTT. It codes for CASSNDRVEAFF.

The chain has TRBV7-9 and TRBJ2-5; 14 bases are shared with TRBD2. The CDR3 covers 18 residues. The V segment lost 3 bases and the J segment 4 bases; nucleotides outside the gene matches: 10. The germline V gene has CDR1 SEHNR and CDR2 FQNEAQ (reference sequence). DNA for the CDR3: TGTGCCAGCAGCTTGGGACTAGCGGGAGATATGGCGGGAGAGACCCAGTACTTC. Translation gives CASSLGLAGDMAGETQYF.

For the CDR3, the DNA is TGTGCCAGCAGTCATTCCGGACTTATCTATGGCTACACCTTC. It is translated as CASSHSGLIYGYTF. The chain carries TRBV6-5 and TRBJ1-2, with D unresolved. The CDR3 is 14 amino acids. V shed 5 bases and J shed 4 bases, with 14 bases lying between them. Germline lookup yields CDR1 MNHEY and CDR2 SVGAGI.

This clone was counted once. V and J are TRBV7-9 and TRBJ1-2; TRBD1 is a possible D gene (6 bases). Germline V gene lookup returns CDR1 SEHNR and CDR2 FQNEAQ (reference sequence). Trimming cost V 6 bases and J 4 bases, with 24 bases left between them. This CDR3 spans 17 amino acids. The CDR3 here is CASRNETFYGQSYGYTF. CDR3 nucleotide sequence: TGTGCCAGCAGAAACGAAACATTCTACGGACAGAGCTATGGCTACACCTTC.

CDR3 sequence: CASSPPPDRAYEQYF. The CDR3 DNA reads TGTGCCAGCAGTCCGCCTCCCGACAGAGCCTACGAGCAGTACTTC. The chain uses TRBV27 and TRBJ2-7; tentatively, D is TRBD1 (5 bases). Germline V gene data show CDR1 as MNHEY and CDR2 as SMNVEV (reference sequence). There are 15 residues in the CDR3. The V and J ends lost 5 bases and 2 bases respectively, with 16 bases between them.

The chain recombines TRBV7-3 with TRBJ2-5; D may be TRBD1 or TRBD2 (6 bases each). From germline, CDR1 is SGHTA and CDR2 FQGTGA. This CDR3 region has 15 residues. V was pared by 2 bases and J by 4 bases, with 14 bases between. The CDR3 DNA is TGTGCCAGCAGCTTATACGTGGGGGGCCTAGAGACCCAGTACTTC. Protein product: CASSLYVGGLETQYF.

V is TRBV11-3 and J is TRBJ2-1; D gene ambiguous. This CDR3 region has 13 residues. V was cut by 5 bases and J by 2 bases, with 7 bases left in between. From germline, CDR1 is SGHNT and CDR2 YENEEA. The CDR3 region is CASSQRAYNEQFF. DNA for the CDR3: TGTGCCAGCAGCCAAAGGGCCTACAATGAGCAGTTCTTC.

This chain connects TRBV27 to TRBJ2-3; D not certain. Germline V gene sequence: CDR1 MNHEY, CDR2 SMNVEV (reference sequence). Trimming removed 2 bases at V and 5 bases at J, with 11 bases between. The CDR3 length is 14 residues. CDR3 amino acids: CASSLLGWEDTQYF. Here the CDR3 DNA reads TGTGCCAGCAGTTTACTCGGGTGGGAAGATACGCAGTATTTT.

This sequence joins TRBV27 and TRBJ2-1; no clear D. This CDR3 is built from 15 residues. Deletions cut 0 bases from V and 6 bases from J, with 12 bases between. CDR1 MNHEY and CDR2 SMNVEV come from the germline V gene (reference sequence). The DNA of the CDR3 is TGTGCCAGCAGTTTATCTCTAGTAACAATCAATGAGCAGTTCTTC. The encoded protein is CASSLSLVTINEQFF.

With regard to this clone: The sample carries other DNA sequences with the same CDR3. The V gene is TRBV9, the J gene TRBJ2-1, with 7 bases identical to TRBD2. Germline CDR1 is SGDLS and CDR2 is YYNGEE. Trimming at V came to 0 bases and at J to 9 bases, leaving 3 bases not matched to a gene. The length of the CDR3 is 13 residues. The DNA for the CDR3 is TGTGCCAGCAGCGTAGGGGGCGGGAGTGAGCAGTTCTTC. Its translation: CASSVGGGSEQFF.

This chain links TRBV29-1 with TRBJ1-5; the match to TRBD1 covers 9 bases. The CDR3 consists of 13 residues. V dropped 7 bases and J dropped 1; count of bases not matched to a gene: 2. In germline, CDR1 is SQVTM, CDR2 ANQGSEA. The CDR3 loop is CSAGTGSNQPQHF. CDR3 nucleotides: TGCAGCGCCGGGACAGGGAGCAATCAGCCCCAGCATTTT.